This paragraph covers one T cell receptor beta chain sequence. This sample stems from a study of blood T cell repertoires in COVID-19. Study details: T cells, B-cell-depleted T cells, or PBMCs supplied cDNA or gDNA.

TCRdb's copy holds only in-frame clones and misses some; the assay was immunoSEQ multiplex PCR. The data contain hundreds of thousands of clones, around 87% of them singletons. Per the germline V gene, CDR1 is SGHRS and CDR2 is YFSETQ. This CDR3 region has 13 residues. Trimming shortened V by 0 bases and J by 6 bases, and 10 bases separated the two germline ends. The sequence came from a woman between 40 and 55 years old who had recovered from COVID-19. The sample consisted of peripheral blood. The rearrangement uses TRBV5-1 and TRBJ2-7; the D gene is possibly TRBD2 (5 bases). The CDR3 here is CASSLARGLEQYF. In DNA form, the CDR3 reads TGCGCCAGCAGCTTGGCCCGAGGGCTCGAGCAGTACTTC.